Each of the 30 T cell receptor beta chains below was sequenced from the same sample in a study of Siglec-9 on CD8 T cells in melanoma. Sequencing used immunoSEQ multiplex PCR; TCRdb keeps in-frame clones, though not all of them. The sample gives tens of thousands of clones, 80% of which show up once; 5.5% to 7.5% is in the top ten. Specimen: Siglec-9- CD8+ T cells sorted from blood. Receptors originate from a human donor in good health.

The CDR3 region has the DNA TGTGCCAGCAGCTTAATCACAGGGGGGGATACGCAGTATTTT. Translating it yields CASSLITGGDTQYF. V and J are TRBV7-8 and TRBJ2-3; TRBD1 aligns across 8 bases. The J segment lost 6 bases and the V segment lost 2 bases, leaving 4 bases of the junction unmatched. Germline loops: CDR1 SGHVS, CDR2 FQNEAQ. The CDR3 runs to 14 residues.

This clone was seen a few times. The chain uses TRBV4-1 and TRBJ1-1; 9 nucleotides line up with TRBD1. The CDR3 is 15 residues long. The V and J ends lost 2 bases and 1 base, in that order; junction bases with no gene match: 2. Germline values: CDR1 MGHRA, CDR2 YSYEKL. CDR3 DNA sequence: TGCGCCAGCAGCCAAACGACAGGGGGGAACACTGAAGCTTTCTTT. It is translated as CASSQTTGGNTEAFF.

The chain recombines TRBV14 with TRBJ1-1, with no clear D. The CDR3 totals 17 residues. V was trimmed by 1 base and J by 0 bases, leaving 15 bases between them. Germline CDR1 is SGHDN and CDR2 is FVKESK. The CDR3 is CASSQGTHQSMNTEAFF. CDR3 coding DNA: TGTGCCAGCAGCCAAGGGACCCACCAGAGCATGAACACTGAAGCTTTCTTT.

CDR3 sequence (DNA): TGTGCCAGTAGTGTGATTGTGGGGGGCGGATACAATGAGCAGTTCTTC. This gives the protein CASSVIVGGGYNEQFF. The chain uses TRBV19 and TRBJ2-1, with D perhaps being TRBD1 or TRBD2 (6 bases each). Germline V gene lookup returns CDR1 LNHDA and CDR2 SQIVND (reference sequence). The CDR3 is 16 amino acids. The V end lost 5 bases, the J end lost 4 bases, and 18 bases lay between the germline ends.

The chain recombines TRBV19 with TRBJ1-5; D call uncertain. V was shortened by 4 bases and J by 0 bases, with 16 bases between the two germline ends. From germline, CDR1 is LNHDA and CDR2 SQIVND (reference sequence). The CDR3 consists of 17 residues. DNA for the CDR3: TGTGCCAGTAGTAGCCCGACTGGTAAACGTAGCAATCAGCCCCAGCATTTT. It translates to CASSSPTGKRSNQPQHF.

The chain joins TRBV7-7 to TRBJ2-1; D gene unclear. Germline assignment: CDR1 SSHAT and CDR2 FNYEAQ (reference sequence). V lost 1 base to trimming and J lost 6 bases, with 19 bases between them. CDR3 length: 17 residues. Here the CDR3 DNA reads TGTGCCAGCAGCTTAGGCTCGGCAGGTGTCGAGGTCAATGAGCAGTTCTTC. Residues: CASSLGSAGVEVNEQFF.

This clone came up once. This chain joins TRBV10-3 and TRBJ1-4; no reliable D call. CDR3 length: 12 residues. Deletions cut 11 bases from V and 3 bases from J, with 10 bases between. The germline gives CDR1 ENHRY, CDR2 SYGVKD. CDR3 bases: TGTGCCGCCCGGGCGGCTAATGAAAAACTGTTTTTT. Protein sequence: CAARAANEKLFF.

The chain employs TRBV4-1 and TRBJ1-1; no firm D call. V lost 0 bases and J 6 bases, leaving 14 bases between the germline ends. The CDR3 has 15 amino acids. Germline V gene lookup returns CDR1 MGHRA and CDR2 YSYEKL. The CDR3 loop is CASSQDVWQTAEAFF. CDR3 nucleotides: TGCGCCAGCAGCCAAGATGTGTGGCAGACGGCTGAAGCTTTCTTT.

CDR3 sequence reads: CATSRVPGTDTQYF. The DNA of the CDR3 is TGTGCCACCAGCAGAGTTCCAGGGACAGATACGCAGTATTTT. The chain has TRBV15 and TRBJ2-3, with D possibly TRBD1 on 5 matching bases. The germline gives CDR1 LNHNV, CDR2 YYDKDF (reference sequence). The CDR3 has 14 residues. V was clipped by 1 base and J by 3 bases, with 8 bases between them.

The rearrangement joins TRBV28 to TRBJ1-1; D is uncertain. This CDR3 has 13 amino acids. The V and J ends lost 2 bases and 0 bases respectively, with 4 bases between them. Germline CDR1 MDHEN, CDR2 SYDVKM. The CDR3 region is CASSLGVNTEAFF. CDR3 nucleotide sequence: TGTGCCAGCAGTTTAGGAGTGAACACTGAAGCTTTCTTT.

This sequence joins TRBV6-1 and TRBJ2-1; no clear D gene. Trimming removed 2 bases from V and 1 base from J, with 12 bases in between. Germline CDR1 is MNHNS and CDR2 is SASEGT. This CDR3 comprises 16 residues. CDR3 nucleotides: TGTGCCAGCAGTGAAAGGGTGGTTCTGTCCTACAATGAGCAGTTCTTC. This sequence encodes CASSERVVLSYNEQFF.

The chain recombines TRBV6-6 with TRBJ1-1; 7 bases are a match to TRBD1. CDR3 length equals 14 residues. Trimming removed 2 bases from V and 2 bases from J; junction bases left unmatched: 2. The V gene's germline CDR1 is MNHNY and CDR2 SVGAGI (reference sequence). The CDR3 nucleotides are TGTGCCAGCAGTTACACAGGGGAAAACACTGAAGCTTTCTTT. Translation gives CASSYTGENTEAFF.

The chain combines TRBV23-1 with TRBJ2-7; D is unresolved. TRBV23-1 is annotated as an ORF whose role is uncertain. CDR3 length equals 13 residues. Trimming removed 4 bases from V and 3 bases from J, with 10 bases in between. DNA of the CDR3: TGCGCCAGCAGTCTGAATACGAACTACGAGCAGTACGTC. Its protein product is CASSLNTNYEQYV.

The V call is TRBV11-1, the J call TRBJ2-1, with TRBD1 identical over 10 bases. Germline trimming cut 1 base from V and 5 bases from J; bases unmatched to any gene: 2. Germline V gene data show CDR1 as SGHAT and CDR2 as FQDESV (reference sequence). The CDR3 loop spans 15 amino acids. CDR3 sequence (DNA): TGTGCCAGCAGCTTAGAGGGGACAGGGGACAATGAGCAGTTCTTC. It specifies CASSLEGTGDNEQFF. Using reference TRBV11-1 and TRBJ2-1 for the parts outside the CDR3, the full variable domain is EAEVAQSPRYKITEKSQAVAFWCDPISGHATLYWYRQILGQGPELLVQFQDESVVDDSQLPKDRFSAERLKGVDSTLKIQPAELGDSAMYLCASSLEGTGDNEQFFGPGTRLTVL.

The rearrangement joins TRBV9 to TRBJ2-1; 10 bases fit TRBD1. The CDR3 contains 16 residues. The germline V gene has CDR1 SGDLS and CDR2 YYNGEE. V shed 3 bases and J 7 bases; nucleotides not matched to a gene: 10. CDR3 DNA: TGTGCCAGCAGCGCGGAAGACAGGGGGCGAAAAAATGAGCAGTTCTTC. Its protein product is CASSAEDRGRKNEQFF.

The CDR3 sequence is CATNSGGLYNEQFF. The CDR3 nucleotides read TGTGCCACGAACAGCGGGGGTCTTTACAATGAGCAGTTCTTC. The J gene is TRBJ2-1, the V gene TRBV15; 8 bases map to TRBD2. With V trimmed by 9 bases and J by 4 bases, 8 bases remained unmatched. The CDR3 spans 14 residues. Germline loops: CDR1 LNHNV, CDR2 YYDKDF (reference sequence). Full variable domain (outside the CDR3, taken from reference TRBV15 and TRBJ2-1): DAMVIQNPRYQVTQFGKPVTLSCSQTLNHNVMYWYQQKSSQAPKLLFHYYDKDFNNEADTPDNFQSRRPNTSFCFLDIRSPGLGDTAMYLCATNSGGLYNEQFFGPGTRLTVL.

This chain uses TRBV7-2 with TRBJ2-5, with 8 bases that match TRBD1. The J call is doubtful: the DNA matches TRBJ2-7 better. The CDR3 sequence is 16 residues long. CDR1 is SGHTA, CDR2 FQGNSA, per germline. The CDR3 DNA reads TGTGCCAGCAGCTTAGTAGGGCCAGGGGGCTTTGACGAGCAGTACTTC. This encodes CASSLVGPGGFDEQYF.

This clone was observed once. The genes are TRBV5-1 and TRBJ2-1, with D possibly matching TRBD2 (5 bases). The CDR3 is 15 amino acids. CDR1 is SGHRS, CDR2 YFSETQ, per germline. Trimming took 4 bases from V and 4 from J, leaving 15 bases between them. CDR3 amino acids: CASSPGLTGYNEQFF. The CDR3, as DNA: TGCGCCAGCAGCCCCGGACTGACGGGGTACAATGAGCAGTTCTTC.

The V and J genes are TRBV5-6 and TRBJ2-7; 9 nucleotides agree with TRBD1. V dropped 1 base and J dropped 3; count of bases not matched to a gene: 17. The CDR3 spans 19 residues. Germline CDR1 SGHDT, CDR2 YYEEEE. In nucleotides, the CDR3 is TGTGCCAGCAGCTTGTTCCCGGGACAGGGAGACTTCATAAACTACGAGCAGTACGTC. It yields the protein CASSLFPGQGDFINYEQYV.

The genes are TRBV5-6 and TRBJ2-3; possibly TRBD1 for D (5 bases). CDR3 length equals 12 residues. Germline V gene sequence: CDR1 SGHDT, CDR2 YYEEEE. V was pared by 2 bases and J by 9 bases, with 10 bases between. CDR3 in amino acids: CASSLEGATQYF. The CDR3, as DNA: TGTGCCAGCAGCTTAGAAGGGGCAACGCAGTATTTT.

This clone was counted only a few times. The chain employs TRBV19 and TRBJ2-4, with D possibly matching TRBD1 (5 bases). This CDR3 is built from 11 residues. Trimming cost V 4 bases and J 8 bases, with 6 bases left between them. CDR1 LNHDA and CDR2 SQIVND come from the germline V gene (reference sequence). For the CDR3, the DNA is TGTGCCAGTAGTACAGGGTACATTCAGTACTTC. It specifies CASSTGYIQYF. Looking up the rest from reference TRBV19 and TRBJ2-4 gives the full variable domain: DGGITQSPKYLFRKEGQNVTLSCEQNLNHDAMYWYRQDPGQGLRLIYYSQIVNDFQKGDIAEGYSVSREKKESFPLTVTSAQKNPTAFYLCASSTGYIQYFGAGTRLSVL.

This clone has just one count. The V and J genes are TRBV19 and TRBJ2-3; TRBD1 agrees at 9 bases. This CDR3 region has 14 residues. Germline CDR1 reads LNHDA; CDR2 reads SQIVND (reference sequence). The J segment lost 4 bases and the V segment lost 8 bases, leaving 7 bases of the junction unmatched. The CDR3 region is CASSTGGGADTQYF. CDR3 coding DNA: TGTGCCAGTTCGACAGGGGGTGGTGCAGATACGCAGTATTTT.

The V call is TRBV4-2, the J call TRBJ1-2, with 9 nucleotides matching TRBD1. CDR1 LGHNA and CDR2 YNFKEQ come from the germline V gene. Losses at the gene ends were 4 bases for V and 8 bases for J; bases not matched to a gene: 11. The CDR3 spans 15 residues. The CDR3 DNA reads TGTGCCAGCAGCCTTACCCCCGGGACAGGGAACGGCTACACCTTC. Residues: CASSLTPGTGNGYTF.

In DNA form, the CDR3 reads TGCGCCAGCAGCTTCCACAGGTTAGGGGACACTGAAGCTTTCTTT. It translates to CASSFHRLGDTEAFF. The genes are TRBV5-1 and TRBJ1-1; a weak D match, TRBD1 (5 bases). The CDR3 is made up of 15 amino acids. Germline V gives CDR1 SGHRS, CDR2 YFSETQ. Trimming removed 2 bases at V and 3 bases at J, with 14 bases between.

The V gene is TRBV13, the J gene TRBJ1-5; weak D call: TRBD1 (5 bases). The CDR3 contains 14 residues. V was pared by 4 bases and J by 0 bases, with 7 bases between. Per germline, CDR1 PRHDT and CDR2 FYEKMQ (reference sequence). As DNA, the CDR3 is TGTGCCAGCAGCTGGGGCCGTAGCAATCAGCCCCAGCATTTT. Translated: CASSWGRSNQPQHF.

The CDR3 DNA sequence: TGTGCCAGTAGTATGGGTTCGGGGGCCTACGAGCAGTACTTC. This sequence encodes CASSMGSGAYEQYF. The chain is built from TRBV19 and TRBJ2-7; possible D gene TRBD2, 6 bases. CDR1 and CDR2 (germline): LNHDA, SQIVND (reference sequence). This CDR3 is built from 14 residues. Trimming took 3 bases from V and 2 from J, leaving 11 bases between them.

J is TRBJ2-7 and V is TRBV6-1; D is perhaps TRBD1 (6 bases). Germline CDR1 and CDR2: MNHNS and SASEGT. There are 14 residues in the CDR3. The V end lost 9 bases, the J end lost 2 bases, and 17 bases lay between the germline ends. CDR3 DNA sequence: TGTGCCAGTACCGAGTTGGGGGCTGCCTACGAGCAGTACTTC. It specifies CASTELGAAYEQYF.

The chain carries TRBV27 and TRBJ1-1, with a tentative D call TRBD1 (5 bases). Germline CDR1 is MNHEY and CDR2 is SMNVEV (reference sequence). This CDR3 contains 12 residues. Trimming stripped 5 bases from V and 1 base from J, with 5 bases between. The CDR3: CASSQGNTEAFF. The CDR3 DNA follows: TGTGCCAGCAGTCAGGGGAACACTGAAGCTTTCTTT.

The chain employs TRBV4-2 and TRBJ2-2; D might be TRBD2 (5 bases). From germline, CDR1 is LGHNA and CDR2 YNFKEQ. V gave up 1 base and J gave up 3 bases, with 6 bases separating them. The CDR3 has 14 residues. CDR3 in DNA: TGTGCCAGCAGCCAAGGACTATACACCGGGGAGCTGTTTTTT. It codes for CASSQGLYTGELFF.

CDR3 amino acids: CASSIDHRNGYTF. The CDR3 DNA follows: TGTGCCAGTAGTATAGATCACAGGAATGGCTACACCTTC. The rearrangement joins TRBV19 to TRBJ1-2; D possibly corresponds to TRBD1 (5 bases). V was trimmed by 0 bases and J by 6 bases, leaving 8 bases between them. In germline, CDR1 is LNHDA, CDR2 SQIVND (reference sequence). The CDR3 is 13 residues long.